Listed here are 22 T cell receptor beta chains from one sample, sequenced in a study of blood T cell repertoires in COVID-19. Sequenced by immunoSEQ multiplex PCR; TCRdb stores in-frame clones only, minus some. The sample holds under 300,000 clones, approximately 84% seen once. Sequenced: PBMCs or T cells enriched from blood (not recorded which). The receptors derive from a man in his fifties who had recovered from COVID-19.

This clone was seen a handful of times. Other nucleotide sequences from this sample produce the same CDR3. V and J are TRBV5-1 and TRBJ2-2; D call uncertain. Trimming removed 4 bases from V and 3 bases from J, with 7 bases in between. There are 13 residues in the CDR3. Germline V gives CDR1 SGHRS, CDR2 YFSETQ. The CDR3 coding sequence is TGCGCCAGCAGCCGAGAGTACACCGGGGAGCTGTTTTTT. It specifies CASSREYTGELFF.

On this clone itself: One end of the junction does not line up with germline, which may come from a read error. The V gene is TRBV2, the J gene TRBJ2-7, with 8 bases identical to TRBD1. The CDR3 extends over 12 amino acids. From germline, CDR1 is SNHLY and CDR2 FYNNEI. The CDR3 DNA is TGTGCCAGCAGTGCGGGACAGGCCGTGGGGCACTTC. Translation gives CASSAGQAVGHF.

The V gene is TRBV7-8, the J gene TRBJ1-3; 10 bases line up with TRBD1. V was clipped by 4 bases and J by 1 base; unmatched bases: 7. Germline lookup yields CDR1 SGHVS and CDR2 FQNEAQ. The CDR3 extends over 17 amino acids. The CDR3 sequence: CASSSQTGGASGNTIYF. As DNA, the CDR3 is TGTGCCAGCAGCTCCCAGACAGGGGGCGCGTCTGGAAACACCATATATTTT. The entire variable domain, with the rest obtained from reference TRBV7-8 and TRBJ1-3, is as follows: GAGVSQSPRYKVAKRGQDVALRCDPISGHVSLFWYQQALGQGPEFLTYFQNEAQLDKSGLPSDRFFAERPEGSVSTLKIQRTQQEDSAVYLCASSSQTGGASGNTIYFGEGSWLTVV.

The chain is built from TRBV24-1 and TRBJ2-1; 14 bases are a match to TRBD2. Germline trimming cut 4 bases from V and 6 bases from J; bases unmatched to any gene: 4. Germline V lookup: CDR1 KGHDR, CDR2 SFDVKD. This CDR3 region has 16 residues. CDR3 bases: TGTGCCACCAGTGACCCCGGGACTAGCGGGAGCAATGAGCAGTTCTTC. Its protein product is CATSDPGTSGSNEQFF.

V is TRBV24-1 and J is TRBJ1-6; D perhaps matches TRBD1 (5 bases). The V and J ends lost 2 bases and 6 bases respectively, with 10 bases between them. CDR3 length equals 15 residues. Germline assignment: CDR1 KGHDR and CDR2 SFDVKD. CDR3 coding DNA: TGTGCCACCAGTGATTCCCGGGGGGGTAATTCACCCCTCCACTTT. It is translated as CATSDSRGGNSPLHF.

This clone was picked up one time. The chain employs TRBV27 and TRBJ2-5; 8 bases line up with TRBD2. Germline loops: CDR1 MNHEY, CDR2 SMNVEV (reference sequence). Losses at the gene ends were 5 bases for V and 4 bases for J; bases not matched to a gene: 0. CDR3 length: 12 amino acids. The CDR3 here is CASSAGGETQYF. The CDR3 bases are TGTGCCAGCAGTGCGGGGGGAGAGACCCAGTACTTC.

In its sample, this clone was seen once. This CDR3 is CASETGSGSYEQYF. For the CDR3, the DNA is TGCGCCAGCGAAACAGGATCCGGCTCCTACGAGCAGTACTTC. The chain recombines TRBV10-2 with TRBJ2-7; TRBD1 is a possible D gene (5 bases). Germline-derived CDR1 and CDR2 are WSHSY and SAAADI. This CDR3 is built from 14 residues. V was cut by 8 bases and J by 0 bases, with 14 bases left in between.

The chain combines TRBV7-9 with TRBJ1-1; D call uncertain. CDR1 and CDR2 (germline): SEHNR, FQNEAQ (reference sequence). There are 15 residues in the CDR3. Between the trimmed V and J ends, which lost 1 base and 0 bases, there was a span of 9 bases. The CDR3 DNA is TGTGCCAGCAGCTTAGTGCGGCAGATGAACACTGAAGCTTTCTTT. Residues: CASSLVRQMNTEAFF.

In its sample, this clone is medium-sized. The chain joins TRBV5-1 to TRBJ2-5; 10 bases line up with TRBD2. CDR1 is SGHRS and CDR2 is YFSETQ in the germline V gene. V lost 4 bases to trimming and J lost 4 bases; unmatched junction nucleotides: 10. The CDR3 consists of 16 residues. CDR3 coding DNA: TGCGCCAGCAGCCCCGTAGCGGGGGGCCAAAGAGAGACCCAGTACTTC. It is translated as CASSPVAGGQRETQYF.

This clone has only one observation. The chain employs TRBV6-1 and TRBJ2-1; 11 bases match TRBD2. The CDR3 has 15 amino acids. Germline assignment: CDR1 MNHNS and CDR2 SASEGT. The junction had 3 bases not matched to a gene; V was cut back by 6 bases and J by 2 bases. The CDR3 nucleotides are TGTGCCAGCAGAACGACTAGCGGGACCTACAATGAGCAGTTCTTC. It is translated as CASRTTSGTYNEQFF.

The chain carries TRBV7-8 and TRBJ1-1; no clear D. CDR1 SGHVS and CDR2 FQNEAQ come from the germline V gene. The germline V and J ends were trimmed by 1 base and 1 base, with 16 bases remaining between them. This CDR3 comprises 17 residues. CDR3 DNA sequence: TGTGCCAGCAGCTTAGTAAGGAGAGGGTGGGAGAACACTGAAGCTTTCTTT. This gives the protein CASSLVRRGWENTEAFF.

By sample share, this clone is medium-sized. The V call is TRBV19, the J call TRBJ2-7; 9 bases map to TRBD2. CDR1 is LNHDA, CDR2 SQIVND, per germline (reference sequence). The V segment lost 5 bases and the J segment 6 bases; nucleotides outside the gene matches: 8. The CDR3 is 14 amino acids. CDR3 sequence reads: CASSFSGSTGEQYF. In DNA form, the CDR3 reads TGTGCCAGTAGTTTTAGCGGGAGTACCGGCGAGCAGTACTTC.

The genes are TRBV18 and TRBJ1-4; no clear D. V lost 1 base and J 0 bases, leaving 6 bases between the germline ends. The CDR3 is 15 residues long. CDR1 and CDR2 (germline): KGHSH, LQKENI. CDR3 nucleotides: TGTGCCAGCTCACCACGGGCAGCAACTAATGAAAAACTGTTTTTT. This encodes CASSPRAATNEKLFF.

The chain combines TRBV3-1 (or the pseudogene TRBV3-2) with TRBJ2-5; a weak D match, TRBD2 (6 bases). The germline V gene encodes CDR1 LGHDT and CDR2 YNNKEL (reference sequence). The V end lost 2 bases, the J end lost 3 bases, and 16 bases lay between the germline ends. The CDR3 is 16 residues long. CDR3 DNA sequence: TGTGCCAGCAGCCAATTCGGAGGGACGGGGGAAGAGACCCAGTACTTC. Amino acid sequence: CASSQFGGTGEETQYF.

The rearrangement uses TRBV4-2 and TRBJ2-5; possibly TRBD1 for D (6 bases). The CDR3 length is 16 residues. V lost 2 bases and J lost 0, with 13 bases in between. Looked up from germline, CDR1 is LGHNA and CDR2 is YNFKEQ. The chain's CDR3 is CASSQTTGKYQETQYF. CDR3 sequence (DNA): TGTGCCAGCAGCCAAACGACAGGAAAGTACCAAGAGACCCAGTACTTC.

This chain connects TRBV24-1 to TRBJ2-2, with 9 nucleotides matching TRBD2. V was pared by 6 bases and J by 6 bases, with 7 bases of the junction left unmatched. The CDR3 length is 15 residues. Germline CDR1 is KGHDR and CDR2 is SFDVKD. DNA for the CDR3: TGTGCCACCAGTCCTGTAGCGGGAGTTGCCGGGGAGCTGTTTTTT. The encoded protein is CATSPVAGVAGELFF.

This clone was seen only a few times. V gene TRBV4-1 combines with J gene TRBJ2-7, with a tentative D call TRBD2 (5 bases). Germline V gives CDR1 MGHRA, CDR2 YSYEKL. The CDR3 totals 14 residues. V lost 6 bases and J 0 bases, leaving 12 bases between the germline ends. The CDR3, as DNA: TGCGCCAGCAGTGCGGGTATCCACTCCTACGAGCAGTACTTC. Its protein product is CASSAGIHSYEQYF.

This CDR3 is CASSYLWQGGSPLHF. In nucleotides, the CDR3 is TGTGCCAGCAGTTACCTGTGGCAGGGAGGTTCACCCCTCCACTTT. V and J are TRBV6-5 and TRBJ1-6; a weak D match, TRBD1 (5 bases). CDR3 length equals 15 residues. Trimming pared 2 bases from V and 9 bases from J, leaving 14 bases between. CDR1 MNHEY and CDR2 SVGAGI come from the germline V gene.

The table lists this clone with a few counts. The chain uses TRBV18 and TRBJ2-7, with D unresolved. V was clipped by 3 bases and J by 3 bases, with 12 bases between them. Looked up from germline, CDR1 is KGHSH and CDR2 is LQKENI. The CDR3 contains 14 residues. The CDR3 here is CASSPPTALYEQYF. The CDR3 DNA reads TGTGCCAGCTCACCCCCTACAGCCCTCTACGAGCAGTACTTC.

The rearrangement links TRBV7-9 to TRBJ2-2, with 7 bases matching TRBD2. CDR1 is SEHNR and CDR2 is FQNEAQ in the germline V gene (reference sequence). The CDR3 runs 17 residues. J gave up 1 base and V 2 bases, and 7 bases lay outside the gene matches. In DNA form, the CDR3 reads TGTGCCAGCAGCTTATATGACGGCGGGAGGAACACCGGGGAGCTGTTTTTT. This sequence encodes CASSLYDGGRNTGELFF.

The chain recombines TRBV27 with TRBJ1-5; unclear D gene. The V gene lost 3 bases and the J gene lost 7 bases, with 10 bases spanning the gap. The CDR3 is made up of 13 amino acids. Per the germline V gene, CDR1 is MNHEY and CDR2 is SMNVEV (reference sequence). CDR3: CASSLAGGQPQHF. The CDR3 nucleotides read TGTGCCAGCAGTTTGGCAGGTGGCCAGCCCCAGCATTTT.

The chain joins TRBV6-2 or TRBV6-3 to TRBJ2-7, with D hard to call. With 4 bases removed from V and 3 bases from J, the gap between germline ends came to 10 bases. The CDR3 is 13 residues long. Germline CDR1 reads MNHEY; CDR2 reads SVGEGT. The CDR3: CASSSSYLYEQYF. The CDR3 coding sequence is TGTGCCAGCAGTTCGTCCTACCTCTACGAGCAGTACTTC.